The rows below give T cell receptor beta chains drawn from one sample of a study of shared clonotypes between healthy human individuals. Profiling relied on immunoSEQ multiplex PCR, and the TCRdb table lists in-frame clones only, not all of them. The sample records roughly 2,300,000 clones, under 95% being singletons. Sequencing was done on a sample of naive CD4+ T cells from PBMCs. These receptors were collected from a man aged 18 to 29 in good health. Some clones in this sample may be carry-over from other donors' samples. Both conserved end residues are part of each CDR3. D genes are given only for firm matches. Only some rows state a clone size, as once, few, many or a class for expanded clones.

clone_size: .
v_call: TRBV7-9
j_call: TRBJ1-2
d_call: .
cdr3_aa: CASSSQGIRGYTF
cdr3_nt: TGTGCCAGCAGCTCCCAGGGGATCCGTGGCTACACCTTC

clone_size: .
v_call: TRBV7-9
j_call: TRBJ1-1
d_call: TRBD1
cdr3_aa: CASRDEQGTNTEAFF
cdr3_nt: TGTGCCAGCAGGGACGAACAGGGGACAAACACTGAAGCTTTCTTT

clone_size: .
v_call: TRBV5-1
j_call: TRBJ1-4
d_call: .
cdr3_aa: CASSPQGMDEKLFF
cdr3_nt: TGCGCCAGCAGCCCACAGGGTATGGATGAAAAACTGTTTTTT

clone_size: .
v_call: TRBV30
j_call: TRBJ2-7
d_call: .
cdr3_aa: CAWSDKKQYF
cdr3_nt: TGTGCCTGGAGCGACAAGAAGCAGTACTTC

clone_size: .
v_call: TRBV28
j_call: TRBJ2-7
d_call: TRBD1
cdr3_aa: CASSFSPWDRVFDEQYF
cdr3_nt: TGTGCCAGCAGTTTCTCGCCTTGGGACAGGGTTTTCGACGAGCAGTACTTC

clone_size: once
v_call: TRBV6-5
j_call: TRBJ2-3
d_call: .
cdr3_aa: CASSSTDTQYF
cdr3_nt: TGTGCCAGCAGTTCTACGGATACGCAGTATTTT

clone_size: .
v_call: TRBV5-1
j_call: TRBJ1-5
d_call: .
cdr3_aa: CASSLAVNQPQHF
cdr3_nt: TGCGCCAGCAGCTTGGCGGTTAACCAGCCCCAGCATTTT

clone_size: .
v_call: TRBV6-6
j_call: TRBJ1-3
d_call: .
cdr3_aa: CATGSGNTIYF
cdr3_nt: TGTGCCACCGGATCTGGAAACACCATATATTTT

clone_size: .
v_call: TRBV9
j_call: TRBJ2-1
d_call: .
cdr3_aa: CASSVLGNEQFF
cdr3_nt: TGTGCCAGCAGCGTACTGGGCAATGAGCAGTTCTTC

clone_size: .
v_call: TRBV7-9
j_call: TRBJ2-1
d_call: .
cdr3_aa: CASSPPNPGYYNEQFF
cdr3_nt: TGTGCCAGCAGCCCACCCAATCCCGGGTACTACAATGAGCAGTTCTTC

clone_size: .
v_call: TRBV5-1
j_call: TRBJ1-1
d_call: TRBD1
cdr3_aa: CASSEQTGRLNTEAFF
cdr3_nt: TGCGCCAGCAGCGAGCAGACAGGGAGGCTGAACACTGAAGCTTTCTTT

clone_size: once
v_call: TRBV5-6
j_call: TRBJ1-2
d_call: .
cdr3_aa: CASSSNYGYTF
cdr3_nt: TGTGCCAGCAGCAGTAACTATGGCTACACCTTC

clone_size: .
v_call: TRBV4-1
j_call: TRBJ2-2
d_call: .
cdr3_aa: CASSPKAGLNTGELFF
cdr3_nt: TGCGCCAGCAGCCCTAAGGCAGGCTTGAACACCGGGGAGCTGTTTTTT

clone_size: .
v_call: TRBV5-1
j_call: TRBJ2-3
d_call: .
cdr3_aa: CASSPYVATDTQYF
cdr3_nt: TGCGCCAGCAGCCCCTATGTAGCTACAGATACGCAGTATTTT

clone_size: .
v_call: TRBV7-3
j_call: TRBJ2-1
d_call: TRBD2
cdr3_aa: CASSPPGIAGHNEQFF
cdr3_nt: TGTGCCAGCAGCCCACCCGGAATAGCGGGTCACAATGAGCAGTTCTTC

clone_size: .
v_call: TRBV29-1
j_call: TRBJ2-6
d_call: .
cdr3_aa: CSVYQGAGANVLTF
cdr3_nt: TGCAGCGTCTATCAAGGGGCTGGGGCCAACGTCCTGACTTTC

clone_size: .
v_call: TRBV7-3
j_call: TRBJ2-1
d_call: TRBD2
cdr3_aa: CASSVRGGRISSEQFF
cdr3_nt: TGTGCCAGCAGCGTACGTGGCGGGAGGATCTCATCCGAGCAGTTCTTC

clone_size: .
v_call: TRBV2
j_call: TRBJ1-2
d_call: .
cdr3_aa: CASSEGRGGYGYTF
cdr3_nt: TGTGCCAGCAGTGAAGGCAGGGGAGGCTATGGCTACACCTTC

clone_size: .
v_call: TRBV19
j_call: TRBJ2-2
d_call: .
cdr3_aa: CASSIGTGELFF
cdr3_nt: TGTGCCAGTAGTATTGGGACCGGGGAGCTGTTTTTT

clone_size: .
v_call: TRBV15
j_call: TRBJ1-2
d_call: TRBD1
cdr3_aa: CATSREDRVRYGYTF
cdr3_nt: TGTGCCACCAGCAGGGAGGACAGGGTTCGATATGGCTACACCTTC

clone_size: .
v_call: TRBV11-3
j_call: TRBJ1-3
d_call: .
cdr3_aa: CASSSGPSGNTIYF
cdr3_nt: TGTGCCAGCAGCTCGGGACCCTCTGGAAACACCATATATTTT

clone_size: .
v_call: TRBV28
j_call: TRBJ2-3
d_call: .
cdr3_aa: CASTLGGLQDTQYF
cdr3_nt: TGTGCCAGCACCCTCGGAGGACTCCAGGATACGCAGTATTTT

clone_size: .
v_call: TRBV21-1
j_call: TRBJ2-4
d_call: .
cdr3_aa: CASSKTEKNIQYF
cdr3_nt: TGTGCCAGCAGCAAGACAGAAAAAAACATTCAGTACTTC

clone_size: once
v_call: TRBV19
j_call: TRBJ2-5
d_call: .
cdr3_aa: CASRTGGARETQYF
cdr3_nt: TGTGCCAGTAGGACCGGGGGCGCCCGAGAGACCCAGTACTTC

clone_size: .
v_call: TRBV11-2
j_call: TRBJ1-2
d_call: .
cdr3_aa: CASSLEAGTNYGYTF
cdr3_nt: TGTGCCAGCAGCTTAGAGGCAGGGACTAACTATGGCTACACCTTC

clone_size: .
v_call: TRBV19
j_call: TRBJ2-5
d_call: .
cdr3_aa: CASSAQAGETQYF
cdr3_nt: TGTGCCAGTAGTGCCCAGGCGGGAGAGACCCAGTACTTC

clone_size: .
v_call: TRBV27
j_call: TRBJ2-7
d_call: TRBD2
cdr3_aa: CASSPLAGGPSYEQYF
cdr3_nt: TGTGCCAGCAGTCCATTAGCGGGAGGACCTAGCTACGAGCAGTACTTC

clone_size: once
v_call: TRBV7-3
j_call: TRBJ2-3
d_call: TRBD2
cdr3_aa: CASSLGLAGRDPQYF
cdr3_nt: TGTGCCAGCAGCTTAGGACTAGCGGGAAGGGATCCGCAGTATTTT

clone_size: .
v_call: TRBV18
j_call: TRBJ2-3
d_call: TRBD1
cdr3_aa: CASSPGQGDTDTQYF
cdr3_nt: TGTGCCAGCTCACCAGGACAGGGGGACACAGATACGCAGTATTTT

clone_size: .
v_call: TRBV5-6
j_call: TRBJ2-3
d_call: .
cdr3_aa: CASSLVQGAADTQYF
cdr3_nt: TGTGCCAGCAGCTTGGTACAGGGTGCCGCAGATACGCAGTATTTT

clone_size: .
v_call: TRBV6-1
j_call: TRBJ1-2
d_call: .
cdr3_aa: CASSPQTVGIYGYTF
cdr3_nt: TGTGCCAGCAGTCCCCAGACAGTGGGAATTTATGGCTACACCTTC

clone_size: .
v_call: TRBV29-1
j_call: TRBJ1-2
d_call: .
cdr3_aa: CSAGTIYGYTF
cdr3_nt: TGCAGCGCCGGGACTATCTATGGCTACACCTTC

clone_size: .
v_call: TRBV6-1
j_call: TRBJ2-3
d_call: .
cdr3_aa: CASSEYGWSSTDTQYF
cdr3_nt: TGTGCCAGCAGTGAATACGGCTGGTCTAGCACAGATACGCAGTATTTT

clone_size: .
v_call: TRBV5-6
j_call: TRBJ2-2
d_call: .
cdr3_aa: CASSLRMQGRTGELFF
cdr3_nt: TGTGCCAGCAGCTTGCGTATGCAGGGTAGGACCGGGGAGCTGTTTTTT

clone_size: .
v_call: TRBV5-1
j_call: TRBJ2-1
d_call: .
cdr3_aa: CASSLGGSQTYNEQFF
cdr3_nt: TGCGCCAGCAGCTTGGGGGGATCGCAGACCTACAATGAGCAGTTCTTC

clone_size: .
v_call: TRBV27
j_call: TRBJ1-1
d_call: .
cdr3_aa: CASSLPPGATERVEAFF
cdr3_nt: TGTGCCAGCAGTCTCCCGCCGGGGGCCACTGAAAGGGTTGAAGCTTTCTTT